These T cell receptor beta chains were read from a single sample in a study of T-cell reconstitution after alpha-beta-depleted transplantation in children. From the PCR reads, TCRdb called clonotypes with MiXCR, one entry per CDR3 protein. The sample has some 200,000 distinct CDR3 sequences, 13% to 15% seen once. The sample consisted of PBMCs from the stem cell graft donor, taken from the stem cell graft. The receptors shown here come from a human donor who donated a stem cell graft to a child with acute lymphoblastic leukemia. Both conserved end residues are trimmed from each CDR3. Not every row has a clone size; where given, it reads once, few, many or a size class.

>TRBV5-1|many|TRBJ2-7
ASRTSGTNEQY
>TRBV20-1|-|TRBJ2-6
SARDGGGTGANVLT
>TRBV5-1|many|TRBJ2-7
ASSFSAGSSYEQY
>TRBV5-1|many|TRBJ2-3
ASSLVVGEGDTQY
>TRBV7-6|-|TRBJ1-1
ASSLRQGGVNTEAF
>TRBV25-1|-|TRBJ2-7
ASSASGTSDHEQY
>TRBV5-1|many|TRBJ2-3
ASSFQAGGLTDTQY
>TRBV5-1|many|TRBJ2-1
ASSLGGGLADEQF
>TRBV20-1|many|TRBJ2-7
SARDGKGGDEQY
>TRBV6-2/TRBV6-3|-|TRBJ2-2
ASTITGINTGELF
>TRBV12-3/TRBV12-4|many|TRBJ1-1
ASSLAAGRSNTEAF
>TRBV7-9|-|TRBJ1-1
ASTHQDRDTEAF
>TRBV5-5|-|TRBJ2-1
ASSLGTSGRALF
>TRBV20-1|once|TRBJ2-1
SAWTSGRGYNEQF
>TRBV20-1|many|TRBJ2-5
SSTTGRETQY
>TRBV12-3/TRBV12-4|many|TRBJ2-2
ASSPLAGGDTGELF
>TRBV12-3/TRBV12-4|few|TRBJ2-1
ASSQTTFLYNEQF
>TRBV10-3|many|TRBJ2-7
AIGVSLEQY
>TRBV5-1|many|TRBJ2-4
ASSLGALTKNIQY
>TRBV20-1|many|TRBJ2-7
SARGFGTGTEQY
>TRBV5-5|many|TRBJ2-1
ASSWAGLAGNEQF